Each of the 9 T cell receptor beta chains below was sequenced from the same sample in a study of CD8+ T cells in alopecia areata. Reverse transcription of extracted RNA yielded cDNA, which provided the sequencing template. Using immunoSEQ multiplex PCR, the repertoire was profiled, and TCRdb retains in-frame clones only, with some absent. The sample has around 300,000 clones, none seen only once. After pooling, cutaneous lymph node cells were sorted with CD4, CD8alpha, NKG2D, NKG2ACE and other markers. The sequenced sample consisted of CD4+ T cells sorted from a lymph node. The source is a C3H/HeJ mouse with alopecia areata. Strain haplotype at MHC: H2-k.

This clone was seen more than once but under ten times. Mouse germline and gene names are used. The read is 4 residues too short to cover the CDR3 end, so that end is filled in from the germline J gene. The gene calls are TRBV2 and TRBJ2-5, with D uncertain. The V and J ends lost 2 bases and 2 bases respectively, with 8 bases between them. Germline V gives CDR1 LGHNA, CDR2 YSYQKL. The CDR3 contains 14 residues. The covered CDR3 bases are TGTGCCAGCAGCCAACCTGGCCCCCAAGAC. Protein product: CASSQPGPQD. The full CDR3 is CASSQPGPQDTQYF.

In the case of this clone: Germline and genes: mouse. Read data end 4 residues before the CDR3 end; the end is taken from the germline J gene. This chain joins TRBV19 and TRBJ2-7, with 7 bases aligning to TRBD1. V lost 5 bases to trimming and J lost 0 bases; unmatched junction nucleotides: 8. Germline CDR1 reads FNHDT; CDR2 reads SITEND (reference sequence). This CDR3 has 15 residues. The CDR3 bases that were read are TGTGCCAGCAGGCTGACAGGGAGGAGCTCCTAT. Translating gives CASRLTGRSSY. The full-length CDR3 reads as CASRLTGRSSYEQYF.

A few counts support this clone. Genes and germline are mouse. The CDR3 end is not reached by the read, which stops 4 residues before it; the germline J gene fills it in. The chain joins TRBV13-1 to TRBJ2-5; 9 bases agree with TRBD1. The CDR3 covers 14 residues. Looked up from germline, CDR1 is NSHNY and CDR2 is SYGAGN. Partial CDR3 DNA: TGTGCCAGCACCTCGGACAGGGGAGAGGAC. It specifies CASTSDRGED. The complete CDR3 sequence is CASTSDRGEDTQYF.

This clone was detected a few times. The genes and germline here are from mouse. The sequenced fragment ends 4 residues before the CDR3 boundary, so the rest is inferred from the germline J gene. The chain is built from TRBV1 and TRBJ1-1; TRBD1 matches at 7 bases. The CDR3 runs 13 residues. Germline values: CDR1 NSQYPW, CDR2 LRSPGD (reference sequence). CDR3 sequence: CTCSAQQGTEVFF. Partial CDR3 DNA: TGCACCTGCAGTGCGCAACAGGGGACA.

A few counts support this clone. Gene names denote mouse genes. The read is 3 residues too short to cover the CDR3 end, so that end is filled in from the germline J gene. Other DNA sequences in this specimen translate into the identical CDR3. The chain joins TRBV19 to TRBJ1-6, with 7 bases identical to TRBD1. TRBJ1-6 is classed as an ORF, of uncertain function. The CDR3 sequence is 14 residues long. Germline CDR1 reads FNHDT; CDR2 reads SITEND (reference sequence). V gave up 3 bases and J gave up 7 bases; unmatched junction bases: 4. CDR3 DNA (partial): TGTGCCAGCAGTAAACAGGGGTGGAATTCGCCC. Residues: CASSKQGWNSP. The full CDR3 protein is CASSKQGWNSPLYF.

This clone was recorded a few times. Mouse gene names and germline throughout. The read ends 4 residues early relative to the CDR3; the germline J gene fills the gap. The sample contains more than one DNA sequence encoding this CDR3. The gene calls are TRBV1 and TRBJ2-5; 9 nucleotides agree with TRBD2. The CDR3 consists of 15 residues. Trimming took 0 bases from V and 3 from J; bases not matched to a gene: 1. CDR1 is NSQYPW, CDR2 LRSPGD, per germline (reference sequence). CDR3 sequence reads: CTCSADGTGQDTQYF. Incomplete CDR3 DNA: TGCACCTGCAGTGCAGATGGGACTGGGCAAGAC.

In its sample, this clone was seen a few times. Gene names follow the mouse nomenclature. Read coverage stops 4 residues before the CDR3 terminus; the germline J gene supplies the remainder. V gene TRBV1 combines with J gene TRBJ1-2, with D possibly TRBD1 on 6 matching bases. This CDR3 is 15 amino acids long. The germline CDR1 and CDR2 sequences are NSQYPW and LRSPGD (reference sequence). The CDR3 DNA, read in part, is TGCACCTGCAGTGCAGAAACTGGGGGGGCGCGC. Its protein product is CTCSAETGGAR. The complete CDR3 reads CTCSAETGGARDYTF.

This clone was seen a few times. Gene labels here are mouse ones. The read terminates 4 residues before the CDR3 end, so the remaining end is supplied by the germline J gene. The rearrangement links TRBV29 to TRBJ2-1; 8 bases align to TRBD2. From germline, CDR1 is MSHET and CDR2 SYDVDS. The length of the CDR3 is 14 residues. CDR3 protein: CASSFGGAGAEQFF. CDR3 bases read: TGTGCTAGCAGTTTCGGGGGGGCAGGGGCT.

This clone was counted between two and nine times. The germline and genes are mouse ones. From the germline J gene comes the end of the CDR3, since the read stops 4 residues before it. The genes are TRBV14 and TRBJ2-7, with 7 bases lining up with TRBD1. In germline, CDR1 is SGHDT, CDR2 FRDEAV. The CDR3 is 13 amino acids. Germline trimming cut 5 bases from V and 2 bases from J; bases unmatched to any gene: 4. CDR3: CASSPGTAYEQYF. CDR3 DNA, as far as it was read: TGTGCCAGCAGCCCCGGGACAGCCTAT. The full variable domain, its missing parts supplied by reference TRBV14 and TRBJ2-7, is EAGVTQSPRYAVLQEGQAVSFWCDPISGHDTLYWYQQPRDQGPQLLVYFRDEAVIDNSQLPSDRFSAVRPKGTNSTLKIQSAKQGDTATYLCASSPGTAYEQYFGPGTRLTVL.